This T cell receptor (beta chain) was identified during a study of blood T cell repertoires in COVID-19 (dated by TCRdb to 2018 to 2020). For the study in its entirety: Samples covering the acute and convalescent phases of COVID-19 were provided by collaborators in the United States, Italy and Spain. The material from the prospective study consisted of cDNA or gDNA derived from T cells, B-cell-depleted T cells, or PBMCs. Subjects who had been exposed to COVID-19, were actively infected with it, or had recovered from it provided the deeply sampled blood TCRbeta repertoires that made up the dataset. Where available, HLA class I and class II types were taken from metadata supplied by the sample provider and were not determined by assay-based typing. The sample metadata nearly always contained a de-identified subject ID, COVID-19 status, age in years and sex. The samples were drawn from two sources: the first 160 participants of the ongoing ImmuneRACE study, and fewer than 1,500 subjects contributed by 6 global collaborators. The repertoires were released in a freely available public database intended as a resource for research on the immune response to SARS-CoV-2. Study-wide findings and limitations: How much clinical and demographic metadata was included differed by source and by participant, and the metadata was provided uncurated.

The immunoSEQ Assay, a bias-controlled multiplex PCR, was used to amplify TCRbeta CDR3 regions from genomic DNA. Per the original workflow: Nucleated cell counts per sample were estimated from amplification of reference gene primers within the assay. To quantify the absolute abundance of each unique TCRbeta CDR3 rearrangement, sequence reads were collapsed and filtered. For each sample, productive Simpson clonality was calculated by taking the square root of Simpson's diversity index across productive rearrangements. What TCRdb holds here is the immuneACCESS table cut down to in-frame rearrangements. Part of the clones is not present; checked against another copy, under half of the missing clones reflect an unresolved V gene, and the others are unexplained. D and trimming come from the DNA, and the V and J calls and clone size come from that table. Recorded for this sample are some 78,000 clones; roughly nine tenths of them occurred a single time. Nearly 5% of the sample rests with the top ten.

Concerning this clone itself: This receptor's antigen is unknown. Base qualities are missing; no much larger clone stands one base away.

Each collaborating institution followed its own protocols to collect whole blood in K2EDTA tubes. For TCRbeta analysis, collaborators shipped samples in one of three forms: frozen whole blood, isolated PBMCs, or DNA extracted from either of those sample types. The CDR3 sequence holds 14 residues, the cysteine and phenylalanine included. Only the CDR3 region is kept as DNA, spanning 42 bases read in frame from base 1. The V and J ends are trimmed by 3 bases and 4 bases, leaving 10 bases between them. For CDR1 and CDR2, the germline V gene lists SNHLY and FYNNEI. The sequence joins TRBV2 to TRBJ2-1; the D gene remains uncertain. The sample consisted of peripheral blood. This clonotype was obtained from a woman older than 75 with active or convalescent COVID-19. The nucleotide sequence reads TGTGCCAGCAGTGATTTGGGCCCATACAATGAGCAGTTCTTC. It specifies CASSDLGPYNEQFF.